This T cell receptor (beta chain) was sequenced in a study of siplizumab effects on memory and regulatory T cells. Study outcomes and limitations: Left unconfirmed was the suppressive function of proliferating Tregs from siplizumab cultures. There appeared to be greater diversity in naive T cells than in memory cells, and naive T cells seemed major contributors to the alloresponse. To unstimulated subsets, only a minor fraction of alloreactive clones could be mapped.

Trimming cost V 3 bases and J 4 bases; bases outside gene matches: 7. The CDR3 runs to 15 residues. Germline lookup yields CDR1 LNHNV and CDR2 YYDKDF (reference sequence). This clone is a singleton in its sample. Its antigen remains unidentified. Approximately 100,000 TCR templates were assayed per sample. Only in-frame clones appear in the TCRdb table, and some are missing; sequencing was by immunoSEQ multiplex PCR. Among approximately 100,000 clones listed, around 92% were seen once. This TCR was recovered from a human donor in good health. The sequencing sample was made of Tregs sorted from blood. The chain joins TRBV15 to TRBJ2-7, with TRBD1 matching over 9 bases. The CDR3 reads CATSRAGTGMYEQYF. The CDR3 coding sequence is TGTGCCACCAGCAGGGCCGGGACAGGGATGTACGAGCAGTACTTC.